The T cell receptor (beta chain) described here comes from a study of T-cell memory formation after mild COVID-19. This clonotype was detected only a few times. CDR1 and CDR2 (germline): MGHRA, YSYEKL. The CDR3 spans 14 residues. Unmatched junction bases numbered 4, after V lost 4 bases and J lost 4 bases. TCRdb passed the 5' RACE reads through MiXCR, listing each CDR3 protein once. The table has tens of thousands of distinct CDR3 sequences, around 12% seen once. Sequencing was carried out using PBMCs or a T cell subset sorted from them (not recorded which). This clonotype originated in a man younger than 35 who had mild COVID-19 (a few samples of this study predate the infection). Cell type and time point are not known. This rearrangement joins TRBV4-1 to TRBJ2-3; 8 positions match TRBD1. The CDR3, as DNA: TGCGCCAGCAGCCTCGGACAGGGACCAGATACGCAGTATTTT. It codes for CASSLGQGPDTQYF.